The source of this TCR beta chain is a study of radiation and T cells in renal cell carcinoma (dated by TCRdb to 2018 to 2021). Broadly, across the study: The samples were obtained from a clinical trial, where primary renal cell carcinomas were treated with 15 Gy stereotactic body radiation therapy and then removed by nephrectomy 4 weeks afterward. A total of approximately 53 samples underwent TCR beta sequencing, made up of about 26 tumors and about 27 peripheral blood samples. In the approximately 58 samples combined, some 4,100,000 unique CDR3 nucleotide sequences were found, encoding roughly 2.5 million unique CDR3 amino acid sequences. Paper-wide results and their limitations: Because pretreatment tumor biopsies were not available, the baseline intratumoral presence of clonotypes could not be determined. Tracking of blood repertoire dynamics stopped at three to five weeks after treatment, with no follow-up past that point. Because the trial had a single-armed design, the trial could not examine how radiation dose or scheduling affected the TCR repertoire. An increase in top tumor clonotypes in blood was observed from baseline to 2 weeks post-radiation, followed by contraction by 4 weeks, which was taken to suggest transient expansion of tumor-resident clones.

The cysteine opens and the phenylalanine closes a CDR3 of 15 amino acids. CDR3 DNA only is kept here, 45 bases in frame from base 1. V is trimmed back by 5 bases and J by 5 bases, and the junction contains 9 bases that no gene match accounts for. From the germline V gene, CDR1 is SGHTA and CDR2 is FQGNSA. The immunoSEQ kit was used, according to the manufacturer's recommendations, to generate TCR beta libraries from genomic DNA. To prepare libraries, a first multiplex PCR with proprietary primers was run, followed by a second PCR that added unique barcodes, and a bead cleanup was done after each round. A kit-provided positive control reaction and a negative control reaction were included in every sample batch. The final libraries were assessed on an Agilent 4200 TapeStation D1000 ScreenTape, pooled by volume, and quantified by qPCR. Sequencing was performed on an Illumina NextSeq500 with a MidOutput 150-cycle cartridge, and 156 Read1 and 15 Index1 cycles were run with kit custom primers. The pooled library was loaded at around 0.98 pM, with an approximately 21% PhiX control spiked in. Per the original workflow: Vendor-processed data were analyzed in R, and a clonotype was defined as all T cells sharing the same CDR3 nucleotide sequence. For clone abundance analyses, frequencies were normalized to the 10,000 most abundant clones in each sample. Before analysis, public T cell clones were removed, and these numbered fewer than six per sample on average. Tumor-enriched clonotypes and baseline blood-enriched clonotypes were defined as those with an abundance difference of at least 32-fold between compartments. A beta-binomial differential abundance model was applied to find clonotypes that expanded or contracted between blood time points. The Baroni-Urbani and Buser coefficient was used to measure tumor-blood repertoire similarity, and groups were compared with two-tailed Wilcoxon tests in R. TCRdb retrieved this table from immuneACCESS and kept in-frame rearrangements only. Not all clones are present; in checked studies, unresolved V genes account for under half, and no reason is known for the remainder. That table furnishes V, J and clone size, whereas the DNA furnished D and trimming. This sample gives 150,000 or so clones in total; about 87% of them show up just once. The ten largest clones add up to roughly 4% of the sample.

The time point label corresponds to: baseline pretreatment blood. This specimen's treatment or condition label, interpreted: 15 Gy SBRT to primary tumor, nephrectomy 4 weeks later. To follow tumor-enriched clonotypes, peripheral blood was collected serially from radiation-treated patients at baseline and again at 2 weeks and 4 weeks after SBRT. Every patient's renal cell carcinoma showed clear cell pathology. Genomic DNA for TCR sequencing was prepared using the QIAamp DNA Blood Mini Kit (Qiagen). The analyses included only samples that passed all quality control checks. On this clone itself: Its antigen is still unknown. It has no much larger one-base neighbor in the sample; base qualities were not kept.

The sample consisted of blood, taken from a patient whose treatment included radiotherapy and nephrectomy. This clonotype was sampled from a woman in her 70s with renal cell carcinoma. Here the chain combines TRBV7-2 and TRBJ2-5; TRBD1 fits 9 bases in the junction. The sequenced DNA: TGTGCCAGCAGCCGGGGACAGGGCCCATGGGAGACCCAGTACTTC. Translated, this gives CASSRGQGPWETQYF.